This is a list of T cell receptor beta chains from one sample in a study of cytomegalovirus exposure and HLA in healthy donors. Sequenced by immunoSEQ multiplex PCR; TCRdb stores in-frame clones only, minus some. The repertoire includes more than 95,000 clones, 75% to 85% of them detected once, and around 4.5% sits in the top ten. The sequencing sample was made of PBMCs. Source of these receptors: a man in his thirties or forties in good health and CMV-seropositive. Both conserved end residues are trimmed from each CDR3.

>TRBJ2-7|TRBV6-5
ASRETGSNEQY
>TRBJ2-1|TRBV25-1
ASWDYYNEQF
>TRBJ2-2|TRBV2
ASSSGLAGDGVGELF
>TRBJ1-4|TRBV2
ASLAGRELF
>TRBJ2-2|TRBV29-1
SVDVTGGSGELF
>TRBJ2-3|TRBV2
ASSVGGVADTQY
>TRBJ2-7|TRBV5-5
ASSLSGGPLRPYEQY
>TRBJ1-2|TRBV7-9
ASSLWENYGYT
>TRBJ2-7|TRBV28
ASQTSGGLYEQY
>TRBJ2-7|TRBV23-1
ASSLDEQY
>TRBJ2-5|TRBV5-1
ASSPGTAVGTQY
>TRBJ1-3|TRBV19
ASSRVTGAASGNTIY
>TRBJ2-1|TRBV7-8
ASSLGVAGVVPNEQF
>TRBJ1-2|TRBV11-2
ASSFGATNYGYT
>TRBJ1-5|TRBV2
ASRAGTGDNQPQH
>TRBJ1-6|TRBV30
AWQTWDRGMDSPLH
>TRBJ1-4|TRBV28
ASSGWTGGYEKLF
>TRBJ2-5|TRBV11-3
ASSLGGQAQETQY
>TRBJ1-2|TRBV29-1
SVAPPDRSNYGYT
>TRBJ1-4|TRBV30
AWRNQGGWEKLF
>TRBJ2-5|TRBV5-8
ASADRGAVGETQY
>TRBJ2-2|TRBV5-1
ASSLGLAGGNTGELF
>TRBJ2-2|TRBV4-1
ASSQGQATGELF